This section outlines one TCR beta chain sequence together with its context. A few counts support this clonotype. The antigen it binds to is not known. No base-level quality is on record; no much larger clone is a single base apart. The data were obtained in a study of T cell repertoires in cytomegalovirus infection (dated by TCRdb to between 2018 and 2021). With respect to the entire study: Peptide stimulations targeted recently identified HLA-C-restricted CMV epitopes, whose presentation resists viral immunomodulation, together with well-studied HLA-B-restricted epitopes. Donor HLA type was relevant to the analysis, as public TCR beta signatures indicated carriage of CMV infection together with the matching HLA type. On the study overall, not on this receptor specifically: In the ex vivo response, HLA-C-restricted CMV-specific TCR beta clonotypes were dominant, and in two of eight donors the single most frequent clonotype came from this HLA-C-restricted group. Carriers of CMV infection plus the relevant HLA type were discriminated by the cumulative frequency of public TCR beta family members in the study cohort and in an independent approximately 360-donor cohort.

The label giving this sample's treatment or condition can be read as: in vitro stimulation with specific CMV peptide epitopes to enrich CMV-specific T cells. Data came from an Illumina HiSeq 1500. Clones were called with MiXCR by TCRdb after fastp trimmed the public reads at Q25, and only in-frame beta chains were retained. Records with the same CDR3 protein are collapsed into one entry carrying the most frequent genes and DNA. For this sample the table gives 360,000 or so distinct CDR3 sequences, of which about a third were detected only once. Around an eighth of the sample rests with the top ten. The CDR3 has 14 amino acids, counting the end cysteine and phenylalanine. CDR3 DNA is the only sequence kept; it has 42 bases, read in frame from the first base. V gives up 4 bases and J gives up 2 bases, and the segment between their germline ends measures 11 bases.

This chain joins TRBV12-3 or TRBV12-4 to TRBJ2-5, with the D assignment possibly TRBD1 or TRBD2, given 5 matching bases for each. The material was cultured PBMCs, obtained from culture after CMV antigen stimulation. This clonotype was obtained from a human donor in good health (CMV status not recorded). Some clones in this sample may be carry-over from other donors' samples. The bases read TGTGCCAGCAGTTCGGGGACCCAGCAAGAGACCCAGTACTTC. Its translation is CASSSGTQQETQYF.